A selection of T cell receptor beta chains follows, all from one sample in a study of graft-versus-host responses after intestinal transplantation. This table comes from immunoSEQ multiplex PCR, and its TCRdb copy is limited to in-frame clones, with some not included. The data show roughly 110,000 clones, around 90% seen once. These receptors' targets are unknown. The sample was unstimulated CD4+ T cells sorted from spleen or lymph node cells, taken before transplant. All receptors derive from a human donor who was the organ donor for an intestinal transplant. Both conserved end residues are part of each CDR3. A D gene is named only where the DNA matches it firmly. Clone size is shown for a subset of rows, as once, few, many or a class of expanded clone.

v_call	j_call	clone_size	d_call	cdr3_nt	cdr3_aa
TRBV4-2	TRBJ2-3	NA	NA	TGTGCCAGCAGCCAAGGTTTCGACTCAGCAGATACGCAGTATTTT	CASSQGFDSADTQYF
TRBV18	TRBJ1-4	NA	NA	TGTGCCAGCTCACCGCTAGCAACTAATGAAAAACTGTTTTTT	CASSPLATNEKLFF
TRBV5-6	TRBJ1-1	NA	TRBD1	TGTGCCAGCAGCCTGCTTGTTGGGACAGGGGAGGGGAGGGAAGCTTTCTTT	CASSLLVGTGEGREAFF
TRBV7-3	TRBJ2-1	NA	TRBD1	TGTGCCAGCAGCTCCTCCAGGTCGTTAAACAGGGGACGGCCCATGTTCTACAATGAGCAGTTCTTC	CASSSSRSLNRGRPMFYNEQFF
TRBV12-1	TRBJ2-3	NA	NA	TGTGCCAGCAGCTTTTGTTCGGACTCAGGGTATTTT	CASSFCSDSGYF
TRBV6-5	TRBJ1-2	NA	NA	TGTGCCAGCAGTTACTCAGTCGGAGAGAACTATGGCTACACCTTC	CASSYSVGENYGYTF
TRBV18	TRBJ2-2	NA	NA	TGTGCCAGCTCAACGGGACGGGTCAACACCGGGGAGCTGTTTTTT	CASSTGRVNTGELFF
TRBV6-6	TRBJ1-2	NA	TRBD1	TGTGCCAGCAGTTACGGGCAGGGGGCTAACTATGGCTACACCTTC	CASSYGQGANYGYTF
TRBV5-4	TRBJ2-1	NA	TRBD2	TGTGCCAGCATCGGCGGGGGGGCCGCCTACAATGAGCAGTTCTTC	CASIGGGAAYNEQFF
TRBV19	TRBJ2-1	NA	NA	TGTGCCAGTAGTGGCGGAGCCTCCTACAATGAGCAGTTCTTC	CASSGGASYNEQFF
TRBV5-1	TRBJ2-1	NA	TRBD2	TGCGCCAGCAGCCAGTTACTAGCGGGGGGATACAATGAGCAGTTCTTC	CASSQLLAGGYNEQFF
TRBV2	TRBJ1-3	once	NA	TGTGCCAGCAGTGAACGGCAGGTTCTCCCCTCTGGAAACACCATATATTTT	CASSERQVLPSGNTIYF
TRBV15	TRBJ1-4	NA	NA	TGTGCCACCAGTAACTCTGATGGGGGGGATGAAAAACTGTTTTTT	CATSNSDGGDEKLFF
TRBV19	TRBJ1-5	NA	NA	TGTGCCAGTAGGGGAGCGGGTAGGGATCAGCCCCAGCATTTT	CASRGAGRDQPQHF
TRBV28	TRBJ2-7	NA	NA	TGTGCCAGCAGGTTGAAGGGTTGGGGTTCCTACGAGCAGTACTTC	CASRLKGWGSYEQYF
TRBV4-1	TRBJ2-7	NA	NA	TGCGCCAGCAGCCAAGCGGTCAACAGGGGAGGCCGCGAGCAGTACTTC	CASSQAVNRGGREQYF
TRBV13	TRBJ1-1	NA	TRBD1	TGTGCCAGCAGCTCATCCTTCAGTCAGGGGGCAGATGTTCTTACTGAAGCTTTCTTT	CASSSSFSQGADVLTEAFF
TRBV11-2	TRBJ1-6	few	NA	TGTGCCAGCAGCTTCGGAGGGGATTCACCCCTCCACTTT	CASSFGGDSPLHF
TRBV10-1	TRBJ2-3	NA	NA	TGCGCCAGCAGTGAGTCGATCGGTTACCCAGATACGCAGTATTTT	CASSESIGYPDTQYF
TRBV29-1	TRBJ2-7	NA	NA	TGCAGCGTTGGGGACGGCTCCTACGAGCAGTACTTC	CSVGDGSYEQYF
TRBV11-2	TRBJ1-2	NA	NA	TGTGCCAGCAGCTTAGAAGTCTCCCCCCTGTATGGCTACACCTTC	CASSLEVSPLYGYTF
TRBV5-1	TRBJ2-6	once	TRBD1	TGCGCCAGCAGTTCCGGGACAGGGCCCTCTGGGGCCAACGTCCTGACTTTC	CASSSGTGPSGANVLTF
TRBV29-1	TRBJ1-1	NA	NA	TGCAGCGTTGAGGGCAGGGGCAAGGATGAAGCTTTCTTT	CSVEGRGKDEAFF
TRBV19	TRBJ2-6	NA	NA	TGTGCCAGTAACCCACAGGGTGGTGGGGCCAACGTCCTGACTTTC	CASNPQGGGANVLTF
TRBV18	TRBJ1-2	NA	TRBD1	TGTGCCAGCTCACCTCAACCAGGGGGGTTCGACTATGGCTACACCTTC	CASSPQPGGFDYGYTF
TRBV9	TRBJ2-3	NA	TRBD2	TGTGCCAGCAGCTTTCTCGGGACTAGCGGGAACACAGATACGCAGTATTTT	CASSFLGTSGNTDTQYF
TRBV7-2	TRBJ2-7	NA	NA	TGTGCCAGCAGCTTAGGGCGGGACGAGCAGTACTTC	CASSLGRDEQYF
TRBV9	TRBJ2-3	NA	NA	TGTGCCGGCAGCGTAGGGTACATAAACACAGATACGCAGTATTTT	CAGSVGYINTDTQYF
TRBV11-1	TRBJ2-1	NA	TRBD2	TGTGCCAGCAGCATCGGACTAGCGGCCTCCTACAATGAGCAGTTCTTC	CASSIGLAASYNEQFF
TRBV5-1	TRBJ2-7	NA	TRBD2	TGCGCCAGCAGCGCCGGATTACTAGCGAGGAGCTCCTACGAGCAGTACTTC	CASSAGLLARSSYEQYF
TRBV7-2	TRBJ1-1	NA	TRBD1	TGTGCCAGCAGCTTAGCCGAGGCTAGACAGGGGGTGACTGAAGCTTTCTTT	CASSLAEARQGVTEAFF
TRBV27	TRBJ2-3	once	TRBD2	TGTGCCAGCAGTCAACCGGGACTACTCACAGATACGCAGTATTTT	CASSQPGLLTDTQYF
TRBV5-4	TRBJ2-2	NA	NA	TGTGCCAGCAGCTGGGGGACGGGGAACACCGGGGAGCTGTTTTTT	CASSWGTGNTGELFF
TRBV6-5	TRBJ1-2	NA	NA	TGTGCCAGCAGTATAGAGGGTTTTAACTATGGCTACACCTTC	CASSIEGFNYGYTF
TRBV6-5	TRBJ1-4	NA	NA	TGTGCCAGCAGCACCACGGGGGGGTCCGGAGAAAAACTGTTTTTT	CASSTTGGSGEKLFF
TRBV25-1	TRBJ1-2	NA	TRBD1	TGTGCCAGCAGTGAACTTAAACTTGCCGACAGGGGCTATGGCTACACCTTC	CASSELKLADRGYGYTF
TRBV6-6	TRBJ1-2	NA	NA	TGTGCCAGCAGTTACTCATCAGGGTTCTATGGCTACACCTTC	CASSYSSGFYGYTF
TRBV19	TRBJ1-2	NA	NA	TGTGCCAGTAGTATGGGCAGGAACTATGGCTACACCTTC	CASSMGRNYGYTF
TRBV5-4	TRBJ2-1	NA	NA	TGTGCCAGCAACCTTGGCGGTATGACCTACAATGAGCAGTTCTTC	CASNLGGMTYNEQFF
TRBV2	TRBJ1-2	NA	TRBD1	TGTGCCAGCAGGGGGGCAGGGGGAAACTATGGCTACACCTTC	CASRGAGGNYGYTF
TRBV27	TRBJ1-2	NA	TRBD1	TGTGCCAGCAGTTCACCGGGACAGGGTGACTATGGCTACACCTTC	CASSSPGQGDYGYTF
TRBV28	TRBJ2-7	once	NA	TGTGCCAGCAGTTCCCAAACGACCGAGCAGTACTTC	CASSSQTTEQYF
TRBV7-3	TRBJ1-5	NA	TRBD1	TGTGCCAGCAGCTTAAACAGGGGCGGGAAATATAGCAATCAGCCCCAGCATTTT	CASSLNRGGKYSNQPQHF